These 14 T cell receptor beta chains originate from one sample sequenced in a study of blood T cell repertoires in COVID-19. The method was immunoSEQ multiplex PCR; TCRdb's version includes in-frame clones alone and lacks a portion of them. The sample has under 200,000 clones, around 92% seen once. The material sequenced was PBMCs or T cells enriched from blood (not recorded which). The receptor source for this set is a woman aged 18-29 years who had recovered from COVID-19.

This clone was picked up one time. The CDR3 nucleotides read TGTGCCAGCACGCTAAGCTCTGGAAACACCATATATTTT. Translating gives CASTLSSGNTIYF. V is TRBV7-2 and J is TRBJ1-3, with D unclear. Germline lookup yields CDR1 SGHTA and CDR2 FQGNSA. This CDR3 comprises 13 residues. The V end lost 7 bases, the J end lost 0 bases, and 7 bases lay between the germline ends.

V is TRBV30 and J is TRBJ1-6; perhaps TRBD1 as D (6 bases). CDR1 is GTSNPN, CDR2 SVGIG, per germline (reference sequence). V was shortened by 3 bases and J by 6 bases, with 9 bases between the two germline ends. The CDR3 contains 13 residues. CDR3 region: CAWSPDSNSPLHF. The CDR3 nucleotides read TGTGCCTGGAGCCCGGACAGTAATTCACCCCTCCACTTT.

This sequence joins TRBV2 and TRBJ2-2; tentatively, D is TRBD2 (5 bases). Trimming shortened V by 3 bases and J by 3 bases, and 14 bases separated the two germline ends. Germline CDR1 and CDR2: SNHLY and FYNNEI. The CDR3 covers 16 residues. The CDR3 region is CASSERMAGDTGELFF. In DNA, the CDR3 is TGTGCCAGCAGTGAGAGAATGGCCGGGGACACCGGGGAGCTGTTTTTT. Based on the CDR3 plus reference TRBV2 and TRBJ2-2, the full variable domain is EPEVTQTPSHQVTQMGQEVILRCVPISNHLYFYWYRQILGQKVEFLVSFYNNEISEKSEIFDDQFSVERPDGSNFTLKIRSTKLEDSAMYFCASSERMAGDTGELFFGEGSRLTVL.

This chain uses TRBV28 with TRBJ2-7; D is uncertain. The CDR3 has 12 residues. CDR1 and CDR2 (germline): MDHEN, SYDVKM. V was pared by 4 bases and J by 3 bases, with 7 bases between. CDR3: CASSSPGYEQYF. In DNA form, the CDR3 reads TGTGCCAGCAGTTCCCCGGGCTACGAGCAGTACTTC.

The genes are TRBV9 and TRBJ1-2; D is unresolved. The CDR3 contains 15 residues. Germline lookup yields CDR1 SGDLS and CDR2 YYNGEE. With 0 bases removed from V and 5 bases from J, the gap between germline ends came to 14 bases. The CDR3 here is CASSVATATRYGYTF. As DNA, the CDR3 is TGTGCCAGCAGCGTAGCTACAGCCACAAGGTATGGCTACACCTTC.

The table lists this clone with a count of one. J is TRBJ2-1 and V is TRBV7-3; the match to TRBD1 covers 8 bases. V shed 5 bases and J 1 base; nucleotides not matched to a gene: 4. CDR3 length: 15 amino acids. CDR1 and CDR2 (germline): SGHTA, FQGTGA. For the CDR3, the DNA is TGTGCCAGCAGCCGAGACAGGGGTTCCTACAATGAGCAGTTCTTC. Encoded protein: CASSRDRGSYNEQFF.

This clone was counted at least ten times. The genes are TRBV4-2 and TRBJ2-1; 12 bases are a match to TRBD2. This CDR3 has 17 amino acids. Germline CDR1 reads LGHNA; CDR2 reads YNFKEQ. The junction had 7 bases not matched to a gene; V was cut back by 0 bases and J by 7 bases. This chain's CDR3 is CASSQDLAGGHGNEQFF. Written as DNA, the CDR3 is TGTGCCAGCAGCCAAGATCTAGCGGGGGGGCATGGGAATGAGCAGTTCTTC.

This rearrangement joins TRBV12-5 to TRBJ1-1; 8 bases align to TRBD1. CDR1 and CDR2 from the germline V gene are LGHNT and FRNRAP. The CDR3 runs 15 residues. Unmatched junction bases numbered 7, after V lost 2 bases and J lost 5 bases. The CDR3 bases are TGTGCTAGTGGTTTGACCTGGACAGGGCGGACTGAAGCTTTCTTT. Translation: CASGLTWTGRTEAFF. Looking up the rest from reference TRBV12-5 and TRBJ1-1 gives the full variable domain: DARVTQTPRHKVTEMGQEVTMRCQPILGHNTVFWYRQTMMQGLELLAYFRNRAPLDDSGMPKDRFSAEMPDATLATLKIQPSEPRDSAVYFCASGLTWTGRTEAFFGQGTRLTVV.

The V gene is TRBV6-5, the J gene TRBJ2-2, with TRBD2 identical over 13 bases. The CDR3 runs to 16 residues. The ends lost 4 bases at V and 1 base at J; junction bases unmatched: 0. Per the germline V gene, CDR1 is MNHEY and CDR2 is SVGAGI. The CDR3 loop reads CASSWTSGGNTGELFF. As DNA, the CDR3 is TGTGCCAGCAGTTGGACTAGCGGGGGGAACACCGGGGAGCTGTTTTTT.

This chain links TRBV6-5 with TRBJ1-3, with no clear D. Trimming pared 2 bases from V and 1 base from J, leaving 6 bases between. The CDR3 extends over 14 amino acids. Looked up from germline, CDR1 is MNHEY and CDR2 is SVGAGI. The CDR3 protein is CASSYGLSGNTIYF. DNA of the CDR3: TGTGCCAGCAGTTACGGGCTTTCTGGAAACACCATATATTTT.

V gene TRBV19 combines with J gene TRBJ2-3; 10 nucleotides match TRBD2. The V and J ends lost 8 bases and 1 base, in that order; junction bases with no gene match: 3. The CDR3 contains 14 residues. Looked up from germline, CDR1 is LNHDA and CDR2 is SQIVND (reference sequence). The CDR3 sequence is CASVGLAGTDTQYF. CDR3 nucleotide sequence: TGTGCCAGTGTCGGACTAGCGGGCACAGATACGCAGTATTTT. The full variable domain, rest sourced from reference TRBV19 and TRBJ2-3, is DGGITQSPKYLFRKEGQNVTLSCEQNLNHDAMYWYRQDPGQGLRLIYYSQIVNDFQKGDIAEGYSVSREKKESFPLTVTSAQKNPTAFYLCASVGLAGTDTQYFGPGTRLTVL.

V usage is TRBV9 and J usage is TRBJ1-4, with no clear D. The V gene's germline CDR1 is SGDLS and CDR2 YYNGEE. V dropped 2 bases and J dropped 5 bases, with 7 bases sitting between them. This CDR3 has 13 residues. CDR3 nucleotide sequence: TGTGCCAGCAGCGTCGGAGGAAATGAAAAACTGTTTTTT. The encoded protein is CASSVGGNEKLFF.

The chain is built from TRBV5-1 and TRBJ1-1; 10 nucleotides agree with TRBD1. Germline values: CDR1 SGHRS, CDR2 YFSETQ. With V trimmed by 4 bases and J by 3 bases, 6 bases remained unmatched. The CDR3 consists of 15 residues. CDR3 protein: CASSKGQGSDTEAFF. Here the CDR3 DNA reads TGCGCCAGCAGCAAGGGACAGGGGTCGGACACTGAAGCTTTCTTT.

The chain has TRBV9 and TRBJ1-2; the D gene is possibly TRBD1 (5 bases). Germline CDR1 reads SGDLS; CDR2 reads YYNGEE. V gave up 0 bases and J gave up 3 bases, with 12 bases separating them. The CDR3 is 15 amino acids. CDR3 nucleotide sequence: TGTGCCAGCAGCGTAGACCAGGGCGGTGACTATGGCTACACCTTC. Protein: CASSVDQGGDYGYTF.